The clone carrying this T cell receptor (beta chain) has only a few counts. The junction and the germline gene differ at one end; a read error may be behind it. This sample stems from a study of TIL therapy for anti-PD-1-resistant metastatic lung cancer. Time point here: pre-treatment sample, taken before nivolumab and TIL therapy. Most excised metastases sampled were pleural nodules or supraclavicular lymph nodes. This was the immunoSEQ v3 assay. Only in-frame clones appear in the TCRdb table, and some are missing; sequencing was by immunoSEQ multiplex PCR. The sample lists approximately 95,000 clones; under 70% were seen once. CDR3 length: 18 residues. Germline CDR1 SSHAT, CDR2 FNYEAQ (reference sequence).

This TCR was recovered from a person aged 25-85 years with non-small cell lung cancer. This specimen was tumor tissue, taken at baseline. The chain is built from TRBV7-7 and TRBJ2-2; the D call may be TRBD1 or TRBD2 (5 bases each). The CDR3 spells CASTIAVEGWSNTGELFF. CDR3 coding DNA: TGTGCTAGCACTATCGCAGTAGAGGGGTGGTCGAACACCGGGGAGCTGTTTTTT.